Presented here are 32 T cell receptor beta chains from one specimen sequenced in a study of radiotherapy plus CTLA-4 blockade in lung cancer. Repertoires were generated with immunoSEQ multiplex PCR, while TCRdb's copy carries only in-frame clones and drops some. In the table there are tens of thousands of clones, around 79% of which are singletons. This specimen was peripheral blood, taken from a patient treated with radiotherapy plus ipilimumab. The receptors derive from a human donor with non-small cell lung cancer that progressed on radiotherapy plus ipilimumab.

The V and J genes are TRBV18 and TRBJ2-7, with a tentative D call TRBD1 (5 bases). The CDR3 length is 16 residues. Germline V gene data show CDR1 as KGHSH and CDR2 as LQKENI. V lost 3 bases to trimming and J lost 6 bases, with 21 bases between them. The CDR3 sequence is CASSPPIGVGLSEQYF. The CDR3 DNA follows: TGTGCCAGCTCACCTCCAATAGGGGTGGGCCTTAGCGAGCAGTACTTC.

This clone was detected once. The chain links TRBV11-2 to TRBJ1-2; unclear D gene. Trimming removed 3 bases from V and 6 bases from J, with 11 bases in between. From germline, CDR1 is SGHAT and CDR2 FQNNGV. The CDR3 totals 13 residues. This CDR3 reads CASSFRPRDGYTF. The CDR3 region has the DNA TGTGCCAGCAGCTTCCGTCCACGGGATGGCTACACCTTC.

Here the CDR3 reads CASRPGPGTEAFF. CDR3 in DNA: TGTGCCAGCAGGCCGGGGCCTGGGACTGAAGCTTTCTTT. V is TRBV6-6 and J is TRBJ1-1; TRBD1 is a possible D gene (5 bases). V was cut by 6 bases and J by 5 bases, with 13 bases left in between. Germline V gene data show CDR1 as MNHNY and CDR2 as SVGAGI (reference sequence). The CDR3 is made up of 13 amino acids.

The rearrangement joins TRBV7-3 to TRBJ2-3; TRBD2 agrees at 9 bases. With 4 bases clipped from V and 5 bases from J, the junction kept 10 bases outside the gene matches. The CDR3 covers 16 residues. CDR1 is SGHTA and CDR2 is FQGTGA in the germline V gene. CDR3 coding DNA: TGTGCCAGCAGCTCATTAAGCGGGGGGCGGATAGATACGCAGTATTTT. Translation gives CASSSLSGGRIDTQYF.

V gene TRBV19 combines with J gene TRBJ1-1, with D possibly matching TRBD1 (6 bases). V lost 5 bases and J 3 bases, leaving 16 bases between the germline ends. Germline loops: CDR1 LNHDA, CDR2 SQIVND (reference sequence). This CDR3 comprises 15 residues. The CDR3 region has the DNA TGTGCCAGTAGTCCCCTCCGGTCAGGGGACACTGAAGCTTTCTTT. This sequence encodes CASSPLRSGDTEAFF.

Only one count was recorded for this clone. An end of the junction differs from the germline gene, which may be a read error. The CDR3 loop is CASSLEPEGRLSAGELFF. In DNA form, the CDR3 reads TGTGCTAGCAGCTTAGAACCGGAGGGGCGCTTATCGGCCGGGGAGCTGTTTTTT. The rearrangement joins TRBV7-7 to TRBJ2-2; a possible D gene is TRBD2 (6 bases). Per germline, CDR1 SSHAT and CDR2 FNYEAQ (reference sequence). The CDR3 loop spans 18 amino acids. The full variable domain, its missing parts supplied by reference TRBV7-7 and TRBJ2-2, is GAGVSQSPRYKVTKRGQDVTLRCDPISSHATLYWYQQALGQGPEFLTYFNYEAQPDKSGLPSDRFSAERPEGSISTLTIQRTEQRDSAMYRCASSLEPEGRLSAGELFFGEGSRLTVL.

The rearrangement links TRBV7-3 to TRBJ2-2; no definite D call. Trimming took off 2 bases at V and 6 bases at J, with 7 bases between the two ends. In germline, CDR1 is SGHTA, CDR2 FQGTGA. There are 13 residues in the CDR3. In nucleotides, the CDR3 is TGTGCCAGCAGCTTAGTCTTGGCCGGGGAGCTGTTTTTT. As protein: CASSLVLAGELFF.

This clone has just a few counts. The chain uses TRBV4-1 and TRBJ1-1, with D possibly being TRBD1 (6 bases). CDR3 length equals 14 residues. V was trimmed by 3 bases and J by 1 base, leaving 9 bases between them. CDR1 and CDR2 (germline): MGHRA, YSYEKL. Here the CDR3 DNA reads TGCGCCAGCAGCCAGGCGACAGGGAACACTGAAGCTTTCTTT. Amino acid sequence: CASSQATGNTEAFF.

This clone was seen once. J is TRBJ2-7 and V is TRBV9; D unresolved. CDR1 and CDR2 from the germline V gene are SGDLS and YYNGEE. V was pared by 4 bases and J by 1 base, with 12 bases between. The CDR3 extends over 14 amino acids. CDR3 amino acids: CASSYGLGSYEQYF. CDR3 sequence (DNA): TGTGCCAGCAGCTACGGTTTAGGATCCTACGAGCAGTACTTC.

The gene calls are TRBV5-5 and TRBJ2-5, with D tentatively TRBD1 (6 bases). Germline V gene data show CDR1 as SGHKS and CDR2 as YYEKEE (reference sequence). This CDR3 has 13 amino acids. Trimming pared 3 bases from V and 4 bases from J, leaving 10 bases between. The CDR3 sequence is CASSSQGGETQYF. The DNA of the CDR3 is TGTGCCAGCAGCTCACAGGGTGGAGAGACCCAGTACTTC. Filled out from reference TRBV5-5 and TRBJ2-5, the complete variable domain reads DAGVTQSPTHLIKTRGQQVTLRCSPISGHKSVSWYQQVLGQGPQFIFQYYEKEERGRGNFPDRFSARQFPNYSSELNVNALLLGDSALYLCASSSQGGETQYFGPGTRLLVL.

J is TRBJ1-3 and V is TRBV27; D gene uncertain. This CDR3 region has 15 residues. Germline lookup yields CDR1 MNHEY and CDR2 SMNVEV (reference sequence). The germline V and J ends were trimmed by 2 bases and 0 bases, with 8 bases remaining between them. The CDR3 protein is CASSLSSLSGNTIYF. CDR3 coding DNA: TGTGCCAGCAGTTTAAGCAGCCTCTCTGGAAACACCATATATTTT.

The rearrangement links TRBV28 to TRBJ1-4; TRBD1 matches at 7 bases. Germline CDR1 is MDHEN and CDR2 is SYDVKM. CDR3 length equals 14 residues. Germline trimming cut 6 bases from V and 8 bases from J; bases unmatched to any gene: 9. CDR3 nucleotide sequence: TGTGCCAGCAGGCCAGGGGGGGCCGGGGAAAAACTGTTTTTT. Protein: CASRPGGAGEKLFF.

This chain's CDR3 is CASSLGPTGGDQPQHF. The CDR3 DNA reads TGCGCCAGCAGCTTGGGTCCCACAGGGGGTGACCAGCCCCAGCATTTT. The chain recombines TRBV5-1 with TRBJ1-5; TRBD1 agrees at 8 bases. CDR3 length equals 16 residues. Trimming cost V 0 bases and J 7 bases; bases outside gene matches: 9. Germline assignment: CDR1 SGHRS and CDR2 YFSETQ.

The rearrangement links TRBV7-6 to TRBJ2-7, with D unresolved. The ends were cut back, 0 bases at V and 3 bases at J, with 6 bases in the middle. Germline V gene sequence: CDR1 SGHVS, CDR2 FNYEAQ. The CDR3 consists of 13 residues. CDR3 loop: CASSLARGYEQYF. DNA for the CDR3: TGTGCCAGCAGCTTAGCGCGAGGCTACGAGCAGTACTTC.

This chain joins TRBV6-1 and TRBJ2-7; D might be TRBD1 (5 bases). The germline V gene encodes CDR1 MNHNS and CDR2 SASEGT. This CDR3 has 15 residues. The ends were cut back, 2 bases at V and 0 bases at J, with 11 bases in the middle. In DNA, the CDR3 is TGTGCCAGCAGTGAATGGGGTCAGGGCTCCTACGAGCAGTACTTC. Its protein is CASSEWGQGSYEQYF.

This clone was detected a few times. The V call is TRBV21-1, the J call TRBJ2-4; the D call in the table, TRBD1, was not verified against the DNA. TRBV21-1 is labeled a pseudogene. The CDR3 sequence is 16 residues long. As DNA, the CDR3 is TGTGCCAGCAGCGCAGGGACAGGGGGCGCCAAAAACATTCAGTACTTC. This translates into CASSAGTGGAKNIQYF.

In this sample, this clone turned up a few times. This sequence joins TRBV27 and TRBJ1-1, with 8 nucleotides matching TRBD1. V lost 5 bases to trimming and J lost 5 bases; unmatched junction nucleotides: 10. The germline CDR1 and CDR2 sequences are MNHEY and SMNVEV (reference sequence). This CDR3 has 15 amino acids. The CDR3 nucleotides are TGTGCCAGCAGTACAGGGGGGGGCTTGGGAACTGAAGCTTTCTTT. Translating gives CASSTGGGLGTEAFF.

The genes are TRBV19 and TRBJ2-7; D call uncertain. This CDR3 has 14 amino acids. Germline V gene sequence: CDR1 LNHDA, CDR2 SQIVND (reference sequence). Trimming pared 3 bases from V and 2 bases from J, leaving 11 bases between. This CDR3 reads CASSIGQPAYEQYF. The CDR3 DNA follows: TGTGCCAGTAGTATTGGGCAGCCCGCCTACGAGCAGTACTTC. The whole variable domain, remainder taken from reference TRBV19 and TRBJ2-7, is DGGITQSPKYLFRKEGQNVTLSCEQNLNHDAMYWYRQDPGQGLRLIYYSQIVNDFQKGDIAEGYSVSREKKESFPLTVTSAQKNPTAFYLCASSIGQPAYEQYFGPGTRLTVT.

The chain combines TRBV5-1 with TRBJ2-1; 9 bases map to TRBD1. V shed 4 bases, J shed 1 base, and the junction held 6 bases outside the gene matches. The length of the CDR3 is 16 residues. CDR1 and CDR2 (germline): SGHRS, YFSETQ. CDR3 protein: CASSAQGTGSYNEQFF. In nucleotides, the CDR3 is TGCGCCAGCAGCGCTCAGGGGACAGGGTCCTACAATGAGCAGTTCTTC.

CDR3 residues: CASSLFTNTEAFF. CDR3 bases: TGTGCCAGCAGCTTGTTCACGAACACTGAAGCTTTCTTT. The chain joins TRBV11-2 to TRBJ1-1; D unclear. Trimming stripped 3 bases from V and 1 base from J, with 6 bases between. Germline CDR1 and CDR2: SGHAT and FQNNGV. This CDR3 comprises 13 residues.

The table lists this clone with a count of one. The chain combines TRBV29-1 with TRBJ2-7, with D perhaps TRBD2 (6 bases). V shed 1 base and J shed 5 bases, with 6 bases lying between them. Germline V gene lookup returns CDR1 SQVTM and CDR2 ANQGSEA. This CDR3 contains 11 residues. CDR3 protein: CSVEAGDEQYF. The CDR3 region has the DNA TGCAGCGTTGAAGCGGGAGACGAGCAGTACTTC.

The genes are TRBV6-1 and TRBJ1-3; D not certain. There are 15 residues in the CDR3. Per germline, CDR1 MNHNS and CDR2 SASEGT. Trimming stripped 1 base from V and 3 bases from J, with 10 bases between. The CDR3 DNA sequence: TGTGCCAGCAGTGAAGAGGTGACATTTGGAAACACCATATATTTT. Protein sequence: CASSEEVTFGNTIYF.

V gene TRBV9 combines with J gene TRBJ2-5; D unresolved. Trimming removed 8 bases at V and 0 bases at J, with 14 bases between. CDR1 and CDR2 from the germline V gene are SGDLS and YYNGEE. The CDR3 is made up of 14 amino acids. The CDR3 nucleotides read TGTGCCAGTAACCGAGAGTGGGACCAAGAGACCCAGTACTTC. This translates into CASNREWDQETQYF.

This chain links TRBV9 with TRBJ2-1; 7 bases fit TRBD1. The CDR3 runs 16 residues. The junction had 12 bases not matched to a gene; V was cut back by 3 bases and J by 6 bases. Germline loops: CDR1 SGDLS, CDR2 YYNGEE. In DNA, the CDR3 is TGTGCCAGCAGCGCACACCCAAACAGGGGAAGCAATGAGCAGTTCTTC. Translating it yields CASSAHPNRGSNEQFF. The complete variable domain, with remaining parts taken from reference TRBV9 and TRBJ2-1, reads DSGVTQTPKHLITATGQRVTLRCSPRSGDLSVYWYQQSLDQGLQFLIQYYNGEERAKGNILERFSAQQFPDLHSELNLSSLELGDSALYFCASSAHPNRGSNEQFFGPGTRLTVL.

V is TRBV4-3 and J is TRBJ1-2; D is uncertain. CDR1 is LGHNA and CDR2 is YSLEER in the germline V gene. This CDR3 has 15 residues. V lost 0 bases and J 0 bases, leaving 8 bases between the germline ends. The CDR3 sequence is CASSQDQAANYGYTF. The CDR3 DNA is TGCGCCAGCAGCCAAGATCAGGCCGCTAACTATGGCTACACCTTC.

The chain recombines TRBV9 with TRBJ2-3, with TRBD2 matching 8 bases. Germline CDR1 SGDLS, CDR2 YYNGEE. Germline trimming cut 0 bases from V and 3 bases from J; bases unmatched to any gene: 6. The CDR3 is 16 amino acids. DNA for the CDR3: TGTGCCAGCAGCGTAGCAGCGGGAGAGGTAACAGATACGCAGTATTTT. Residues: CASSVAAGEVTDTQYF.

The rearrangement links TRBV7-3 to TRBJ2-5; D is possibly TRBD1 (5 bases). Trimming cost V 2 bases and J 6 bases, with 7 bases left between them. The CDR3 contains 12 residues. Germline V CDR1 and CDR2: SGHTA, FQGTGA. CDR3 sequence (DNA): TGTGCCAGCAGCTTAGCAGGGCAGACCCAGTACTTC. It codes for CASSLAGQTQYF.

This sequence joins TRBV19 and TRBJ2-3; D not certain. CDR3 length: 16 residues. V was cut by 5 bases and J by 6 bases, with 21 bases left in between. The V gene's germline CDR1 is LNHDA and CDR2 SQIVND (reference sequence). The CDR3 nucleotides read TGTGCCAGTAGTTCCTGGACCTGGACCGCCGGCGATACGCAGTATTTT. Its protein product is CASSSWTWTAGDTQYF.

The chain couples TRBV19 to TRBJ1-5; maybe TRBD1 (5 bases). Germline V lookup: CDR1 LNHDA, CDR2 SQIVND (reference sequence). CDR3 length: 14 residues. With 6 bases removed from V and 3 bases from J, the gap between germline ends came to 12 bases. CDR3 region: CASRGMGVNQPQHF. The CDR3 nucleotides read TGTGCCAGTAGGGGCATGGGGGTCAATCAGCCCCAGCATTTT.

In nucleotides, the CDR3 is TGTGCCAGCAGTGACTCTACAGGGGGCGCCTATGGCTACACCTTC. Its protein is CASSDSTGGAYGYTF. The chain employs TRBV25-1 and TRBJ1-2, with 9 bases identical to TRBD1. V gave up 3 bases and J gave up 4 bases; unmatched junction bases: 6. Germline CDR1 reads MGHDK; CDR2 reads SYGVNS. The CDR3 length is 15 residues.

The chain couples TRBV7-8 to TRBJ1-2; the D gene is possibly TRBD1 (5 bases). This CDR3 has 13 residues. In germline, CDR1 is SGHVS, CDR2 FQNEAQ. V was cut by 5 bases and J by 4 bases, with 11 bases left in between. In DNA form, the CDR3 reads TGTGCCAGCAGCCGGGACTGGGGCTATGGCTACACCTTC. The encoded protein is CASSRDWGYGYTF.

This rearrangement joins TRBV7-2 to TRBJ2-3; TRBD2 matches 10 bases. In germline, CDR1 is SGHTA, CDR2 FQGNSA. The CDR3 spans 18 residues. Trimming removed 5 bases from V and 4 bases from J; junction bases left unmatched: 15. Here the CDR3 reads CASSPPGPSGSWADTQYF. The CDR3 region has the DNA TGTGCCAGCAGCCCCCCTGGCCCTAGCGGGAGTTGGGCAGATACGCAGTATTTT.